This T cell receptor beta chain appears in the sequencing data of a study of blood T cell repertoires in COVID-19. Study details: Acute and convalescent COVID-19 specimens originated in the United States, Italy and Spain. The analysed material was cDNA or gDNA that came from T cells, B-cell-depleted T cells, or PBMCs.

CDR3 length: 16 residues. Trimming took 6 bases from V and 1 from J; bases not matched to a gene: 9. CDR1 is SQVTM and CDR2 is ANQGSEA in the germline V gene. As originally analysed: Reference gene primer amplification yielded estimated nucleated cell counts. The method was immunoSEQ multiplex PCR; TCRdb's version includes in-frame clones alone and lacks a portion of them. The V and J calls and clone size come from that table; D and trimming were worked out from the DNA. The table records 25,000 to 30,000 clones, more than 65% of them present only once. The rearrangement joins TRBV29-1 to TRBJ2-2; 9 bases match TRBD2. The sequencing input was peripheral blood. This TCR derives from a woman aged 55-70 years with acute or convalescent COVID-19. The CDR3 sequence is CSVLTSGALNTGELFF. CDR3 bases: TGCAGCGTCTTGACTAGCGGAGCGTTGAACACCGGGGAGCTGTTTTTT.